Presented here are 14 T cell receptor beta chains from one specimen sequenced in a study of cytomegalovirus exposure and HLA in healthy donors. Use of 60 Vbeta and 13 Jbeta primers characterized the PCR. Generated by immunoSEQ multiplex PCR, the TCRdb table keeps only in-frame clones and is missing some. Of about 180,000 clones in the sample, roughly 77% were seen once. Sequences were obtained from PBMCs. The receptors originated from a woman aged 25 to 39 in good health and CMV-seropositive.

The chain employs TRBV4-3 and TRBJ1-2, with 7 nucleotides matching TRBD1. Unmatched junction bases numbered 5, after V lost 0 bases and J lost 4 bases. This CDR3 is built from 15 residues. Germline CDR1 LGHNA, CDR2 YSLEER. CDR3 sequence (DNA): TGCGCCAGCAGCCAAGACCTGGACAGGCTCTATGGCTACACCTTC. This sequence encodes CASSQDLDRLYGYTF.

The chain uses TRBV6-5 and TRBJ2-7; D perhaps matches TRBD1 (6 bases). The CDR3 is 12 residues long. Germline values: CDR1 MNHEY, CDR2 SVGAGI. V lost 6 bases and J 7 bases, leaving 13 bases between the germline ends. The CDR3 region is CASSVTGFEQYF. The CDR3 nucleotides read TGTGCCAGCAGCGTAACAGGGTTTGAGCAGTACTTC.

The chain links TRBV5-1 to TRBJ2-3, with 8 positions matching TRBD1. V shed 0 bases, J shed 5 bases, and the junction held 2 bases outside the gene matches. Germline assignment: CDR1 SGHRS and CDR2 YFSETQ. The CDR3 has 14 residues. Here the CDR3 reads CASSLATGGDTQYF. In DNA form, the CDR3 reads TGCGCCAGCAGCTTGGCCACAGGGGGAGATACGCAGTATTTT.

The rearrangement uses TRBV15 and TRBJ2-5; 8 bases agree with TRBD1. CDR3 length equals 13 residues. The ends lost 7 bases at V and 6 bases at J; junction bases unmatched: 7. CDR1 and CDR2 (germline): LNHNV, YYDKDF (reference sequence). The CDR3 DNA follows: TGTGCCACCAACGCAGGGGGCTCCCAGACCCAGTACTTC. As protein: CATNAGGSQTQYF.

J is TRBJ2-7 and V is TRBV19; the match to TRBD1 covers 11 bases. J gave up 2 bases and V 4 bases, and 7 bases lay outside the gene matches. The CDR3 contains 16 residues. CDR1 LNHDA and CDR2 SQIVND come from the germline V gene (reference sequence). CDR3 coding DNA: TGTGCCAGTAGTACCTCGGGACAGGGGGATCCCTACGAGCAGTACTTC. Protein sequence: CASSTSGQGDPYEQYF.

The V and J genes are TRBV7-2 and TRBJ2-1; D remains ambiguous. V gave up 5 bases and J gave up 2 bases, with 7 bases separating them. The CDR3 extends over 13 amino acids. Germline CDR1 and CDR2: SGHTA and FQGNSA. CDR3 region: CASSLGAYNEQFF. The CDR3 nucleotides are TGTGCCAGCAGCCTCGGAGCCTACAATGAGCAGTTCTTC.

The sample holds one count of this clone. The V call is TRBV9, the J call TRBJ2-3, with 9 bases that match TRBD2. The CDR3 has 16 amino acids. With V trimmed by 1 base and J by 4 bases, 7 bases remained unmatched. Germline assignment: CDR1 SGDLS and CDR2 YYNGEE. The CDR3 DNA sequence: TGTGCCAGCAGCGTATCGAGCGGGGGGCGATCAGATACGCAGTATTTT. Translated, it gives CASSVSSGGRSDTQYF. The full variable domain, rest sourced from reference TRBV9 and TRBJ2-3, is DSGVTQTPKHLITATGQRVTLRCSPRSGDLSVYWYQQSLDQGLQFLIQYYNGEERAKGNILERFSAQQFPDLHSELNLSSLELGDSALYFCASSVSSGGRSDTQYFGPGTRLTVL.

The V and J genes are TRBV28 and TRBJ2-5; TRBD2 might be the D (7 bases). This CDR3 has 13 residues. V was clipped by 3 bases and J by 5 bases, with 10 bases between them. CDR1 and CDR2 (germline): MDHEN, SYDVKM. Written as DNA, the CDR3 is TGTGCCAGCAGTTTCCGGGGGGCTGAGACCCAGTACTTC. Its translation: CASSFRGAETQYF.

The CDR3 nucleotides read TGTGCCAGTAGTATGACAGGGGAAAGTGTTGACGAGCAGTACTTC. Protein sequence: CASSMTGESVDEQYF. This chain links TRBV19 with TRBJ2-7; 8 bases map to TRBD1. The CDR3 has 15 amino acids. Trimming at V came to 3 bases and at J to 5 bases, leaving 9 bases not matched to a gene. Germline CDR1 is LNHDA and CDR2 is SQIVND (reference sequence).

The rearrangement joins TRBV29-1 to TRBJ2-5; D uncertain. The V gene lost 4 bases and the J gene lost 0 bases, with 6 bases spanning the gap. Germline loops: CDR1 SQVTM, CDR2 ANQGSEA. The CDR3 totals 12 residues. CDR3 sequence reads: CSVANNQETQYF. Written as DNA, the CDR3 is TGCAGCGTTGCGAACAACCAAGAGACCCAGTACTTC.

The CDR3 reads CASSRHSSYEQYF. CDR3 nucleotides: TGTGCCAGCAGTCGACATAGCTCCTACGAGCAGTACTTC. The chain recombines TRBV6-5 with TRBJ2-7, with unresolved D. This CDR3 has 13 residues. Looked up from germline, CDR1 is MNHEY and CDR2 is SVGAGI. Deletions cut 5 bases from V and 0 bases from J, with 8 bases between.

On this clone itself: Germline is not matched at one junction end, which may reflect a read error. The V call is TRBV6-5, the J call TRBJ2-5; 7 nucleotides match TRBD1. Germline V gene sequence: CDR1 MNHEY, CDR2 SVGAGI. This CDR3 is built from 15 residues. This CDR3 reads CASSYSGTAQETQYF. For the CDR3, the DNA is TGTGCCAGCAGCTACTCCGGGACAGCCCAAGAGACCCAGTACTTC.

This clone came up once. The V gene is TRBV19, the J gene TRBJ1-5; unclear D gene. The V and J ends lost 5 bases and 0 bases respectively, with 11 bases between them. This CDR3 has 15 amino acids. Germline V CDR1 and CDR2: LNHDA, SQIVND (reference sequence). CDR3 coding DNA: TGTGCCAGTAGTGGGCAGCACTTTAGCAATCAGCCCCAGCATTTT. It codes for CASSGQHFSNQPQHF.

The chain carries TRBV5-4 and TRBJ1-4; TRBD1 agrees at 9 bases. The CDR3 extends over 14 amino acids. Germline assignment: CDR1 SGHNT and CDR2 YYREEE (reference sequence). Losses at the gene ends were 3 bases for V and 7 bases for J; bases not matched to a gene: 4. The CDR3 here is CASSSDRGLEKLFF. For the CDR3, the DNA is TGTGCCAGCAGCTCGGACAGGGGTCTTGAAAAACTGTTTTTT.